This T cell receptor beta chain emerged from a study of cytomegalovirus exposure and HLA in healthy donors (dated by TCRdb to about 2017). Study-level background: In an earlier analysis of under 600 of the donors, 250 to 350 Gb of sequence data and 117 million unique TCR beta sequences from roughly 190 million T cells were reported. An early release covering approximately 600 HLA-typed donors comprised approximately 290 gigabases of sequencing data and around 86 million unique TCR sequences. Among the approximately 420 genotyped donors, around 81% belonged to the genetic ancestry cluster associated with self-reported Caucasian donors. The study was designed to test whether signatures of past pathogen exposure could be identified by cataloging public T cell receptors. Using immunosequencing, the study profiled T cell repertoires from around 670 subjects and related those repertoires to cytomegalovirus serostatus. A separate validation cohort of roughly 110 different subjects was used in addition to the approximately 670-subject first cohort. The study combined high-throughput TCR immunosequencing, statistical association of individual TCRs with disease status, and machine learning to predict cytomegalovirus infection status. A later analysis re-examined previously published TCR beta repertoires from more than 600 donors and added high-resolution HLA genotyping to investigate patterns of TCR occurrence. Rather than using new phenotypic data, the later analysis identified candidate immune exposures from TCR beta sequences and from how often those sequences occurred across donors. In an earlier analysis of more than 550 of the donors, high-throughput TCR beta sequencing was used to judge whether each TCR beta V gene segment behaved as functional or pseudogenic. Donor age, sex, ethnicity and CMV serostatus were compiled alongside the repertoire data. In a later genetic analysis, genome-wide SNP genotypes for about 55% of the roughly 700 donors were used, and that subset was treated as a discovery cohort. All discovery cohort repertoires had been generated on a single sequencing platform. Both class I and class II loci were covered by HLA typing, at four-digit resolution. Typing coverage varied by locus: roughly 620-630 donors for A, B, C, DRB1 and DQB1; some 520 for DQA1; 606 for DPA1; about 450 for DPB1. Four to six DR-DQ haplotypes were handled as single units for association and clustering, since linkage in the cohort was strong. Among 300 to 500 genotyped donors of the cohort, an average of about 240,000 unique TCR beta nucleotide sequences was sequenced per donor, of which 15% to 20% were non-productive.

The cohort comprised fewer than 750 healthy bone marrow donors. All cohort members were sampled while nominally healthy, although unrecorded immune exposures were likely present. The donor tested CMV seronegative, placing the donor among the roughly 340 seronegative members of the cohort. Every donor gave a peripheral blood sample, and the peripheral blood mononuclear cells from that sample were used for TCR beta sequencing. Genomic DNA extraction from the blood cell samples was performed with the Qiagen DNeasy Blood Extraction Kit. About this clone itself: What antigen it recognizes has not been identified. Base qualities are not provided; no much larger clone lies one nucleotide away.

Study-wide conclusions, independent of this receptor: Linkage disequilibrium might explain the correlated functional status among segregating V segments, but an unknown experimental factor could not be excluded. Cytomegalovirus status was reported to be diagnosed by the classifier with high specificity and sensitivity in both the original and validation cohorts. Several of the top co-occurrence clusters appeared to be linked to parvovirus B19, influenza, CMV and Epstein-Barr virus, according to a later analysis. A later analysis found that HLA-associated TCR beta chains were more clonally expanded and had lower generation probabilities than equally common non-associated chains. In a later analysis, TCR association rates were found to vary across HLA loci, with the most associated TCRs seen for DRB1 alleles and the fewest for HLA-C alleles. In a later analysis, most CMV-associated TCR beta chains were found to appear HLA-restricted, with HLA associations seemingly driven largely by CMV exposure. An association between a missense DCLRE1C variant and V-gene and J-gene trimming of TCR beta chains was found in a later genetic analysis and replicated in an independent cohort. Because some donors lacked HLA typing at each locus, the association tests relied only on the typed subset. Because the 87-base-pair reads could not distinguish some IMGT-functional V segments, including TRBV6-2 and TRBV6-3, those segments were excluded. The study listed 150 to 200 TCR beta chains as associated with cytomegalovirus. Only TCR beta chains were sequenced in this cohort, and the absence of alpha or paired-chain data limited detectable features. Across donors, most TCR sequences were observed very rarely, whereas some public TCRs were present in many individuals. According to a later genetic analysis, donors in an Asian-associated ancestry cluster had fewer N-insertions in productive TCRs than the roughly 670-donor mean. A further reported finding was that TCR beta sequences accurately predicted the HLA-A and HLA-B alleles for most subjects in the first cohort. For the cohort, immune exposure information was limited to CMV serostatus. An earlier analysis of some 590 of the donors showed that most TCR beta V segments appeared in productive rearrangements either about 90% or about 30% of the time, which broadly matched IMGT annotations. It was suggested by the authors that the approach could potentially be generalized to other disease states and immunological phenotypes. When HLA alleles, especially DR and DQ, strongly co-occurred, attributing TCR associations to individual alleles was difficult. The presence/absence analyses assumed that sequencing depth was roughly uniform across donors, and that assumption may not be true. A later analysis associated 15,000 to 20,000 TCR beta sequences with specific HLA alleles at a false discovery rate of 0.05. The earlier analysis of approximately 560 of the donors excluded fewer than 20 rarely observed V segments, including chromosome 9 orphons, because counts were too low. In vitro tests confirmed that a few of the cytomegalovirus-associated TCR beta chains recognize cytomegalovirus antigens. A group of highly shared sequence variants was considered likely to be a technical artifact of the sequencing pipeline.

Library construction relied on the immunoSEQ multiplex PCR assay. For the multiplex PCR, a mixture combining 60 forward primers for TCR Vbeta segments and 13 reverse primers for TCR Jbeta segments was used. The CDR3 region of rearranged TCR beta genes was amplified from genomic DNA by a multiplex PCR assay. On the Illumina HiSeq System, the amplified TCR beta libraries were sequenced as 87-base-pair reads. The paper's processing steps were these. In a later analysis, roughly 80 million unique TCR beta chains were counted across the roughly 610 repertoires, and around 10 million of these chains were shared by at least two donors. Raw reads were error-corrected and collapsed into unique sequences with a nearest-neighbor algorithm that merged closely related sequences to remove PCR and sequencing errors. V, D and J gene segments were assigned by aligning CDR3 sequences to IMGT reference sequences. For a sequence to be retained, a match of at least six nucleotides to both a V gene segment and a J gene segment was required. A rearrangement counted as productive if the CDR3 had no stop codons and remained in frame with V and J, and every other rearrangement counted as non-productive. Following IMGT convention, CDR3 was defined as the stretch from the second conserved V-encoded cysteine to the conserved J-encoded phenylalanine. In an earlier analysis of roughly 580 of the donors, sequences lacking an unambiguous match to a single V gene segment were excluded. An earlier analysis of 550 to 650 of the donors classified V segments as functional when productive rearrangements were above 56.7% and as segregating when the standard deviation between donors was above 5%. A statistical classification framework was built for diagnosing cytomegalovirus status from the catalog of TCR beta chain sequences. V and J gene assignment, in a later analysis, came from comparing TCR nucleotide sequences with IMGT/GENE-DB human TR gene sequences. The TCRdist pipeline was used in a later analysis to assign CDR3 sequences and most-parsimonious VDJ recombination scenarios. In a later analysis, every TCR beta chain was defined by the combination of its CDR3 amino acid sequence and its V-gene family, and reads without a unique V-gene family were dropped. To address suspected cross-contamination and a sequencing artifact, a later analysis removed roughly 580 highly shared, low-generation-probability nucleotide sequences. In a later analysis, a clonal expansion index for each public chain was calculated from normalized within-repertoire ranks of inferred template counts. In a later analysis, generation probabilities were computed with a VDJ recombination model fitted to out-of-frame rearrangements, and the resulting probabilities were checked against IGoR. In a later analysis, hypergeometric tests were used to score TCR-TCR, TCR-HLA and TCR-CMV co-occurrence, with a repertoire-size bias correction applied to TCR pairs. A later analysis estimated false discovery rates by permuting HLA or CMV assignments 20 times. In a later analysis, co-occurring TCRs were grouped using DBSCAN, with TCRdist sequence similarity added in when clustering inside HLA-allele-positive subsets. Repertoires with fewer than 30,000 or more than 120,000 public chains, plus five repertoires with anomalous nucleotide sharing, were excluded from co-occurrence clustering. TCRdb limited this immuneACCESS table to in-frame rearrangements with V and J called. A share of clones is missing; checked studies link under half to unresolved V genes, and the rest is unexplained. That table furnishes V, J and clone size, whereas the DNA furnished D and trimming. This sample comprises some 190,000 clones, 80% to 90% of them detected only once. The biggest ten clones account for 1.3% of the sample.

CDR1 and CDR2 were assigned from the germline V gene as LGHNA and YNFKEQ. The germline V end is reduced by 0 bases and the J end by 1 base; junction bases left unmatched: 1. Including the terminal cysteine and phenylalanine, the CDR3 comprises 16 residues. Only the CDR3 portion is preserved as DNA: 48 bases, with reading frame beginning at the first base. Sample: PBMCs. Recombination joined TRBV4-2 with TRBJ2-3, with TRBD2 matching 10 junction bases. The sequence derives from a man aged 25 to 40 in good health and CMV-seronegative. This receptor has the CDR3 CASSQDLAGGTDTQYF. DNA sequence: TGTGCCAGCAGCCAAGATCTAGCGGGGGGCACAGATACGCAGTATTTT.